This record covers a single T cell receptor beta chain. The record originates from a study of blood T cell repertoires in COVID-19. Study information: COVID-19 samples from acute and convalescent phases originated in the United States, Italy and Spain.

Original handling: Researchers report that nucleated cell counts were estimated from reference gene primer amplification. The assay was immunoSEQ multiplex PCR, and TCRdb's table has in-frame clones only and misses some. D and trimming come from the DNA, and the V and J calls and clone size come from that table. The sample comprises around 230,000 clones, approximately 86% of which are singletons, and around 3.3% rests with the top ten. The CDR3 is made up of 12 amino acids. Germline lookup yields CDR1 SEHNR and CDR2 FQNEAQ (reference sequence). V shed 2 bases and J shed 7 bases, with 9 bases lying between them. Adults between about 18 and 95 years of age took part from 20 to 25 US areas. Each participant's cohort was designated according to participant-reported clinical history.

Sequencing was carried out using PBMCs or T cells enriched from blood (not recorded which). This receptor was taken from a woman aged 35 to 49 with acute COVID-19. V and J are TRBV7-9 and TRBJ2-7; D uncertain. As DNA, the CDR3 is TGTGCCAGCAGCTTAAGCTGGGCGGAGCAGTACTTC. Amino acids: CASSLSWAEQYF.